Below, 18 T cell receptor beta chains from the same sample are listed, as sequenced in a study of human T cells and chemical hapten exposure (dated by TCRdb to the early 2020s). What this sample's time point label stands for: patch test 2, 6 weeks after DPC sensitization. Reading the label with the study, this specimen's treatment or condition is: therapeutic diphenylcyclopropenone sensitization with weekly scalp DPC. Libraries were made using RACE. Sequencing was carried out with a NextSeq 500. In-frame beta chains were kept once TCRdb had trimmed the public reads at Q25 with fastp and called clones with MiXCR. Each entry merges the rows of one CDR3 protein and shows their most common DNA and genes. Across this sample there are roughly 52,000 distinct CDR3 sequences, with about 9.9% seen only once. The top ten clones comprise roughly 1.7% of the sample. The sample was whole blood, taken in connection with sensitization to the hapten diphenylcyclopropenone (DPC). The receptors stem from a woman between 45 and 65 years old with alopecia areata. Some clones in this sample may be carry-over from other donors' samples.

Worth noting for this clonotype: This clone may be a read error of a much larger clone one base away. The V call is TRBV6-6, the J call TRBJ1-2; 10 bases align to TRBD1. Per germline, CDR1 MNHNY and CDR2 SVGAGI (reference sequence). This CDR3 comprises 14 residues. Here the CDR3 DNA reads TGTGCCGGCAGTCTAGGGACAGGGGACTATGGCTACACCTTC. Translation gives CAGSLGTGDYGYTF.

This clonotype came up a few times. The chain is built from TRBV6-5 and TRBJ2-7; 11 bases agree with TRBD1. This CDR3 has 15 amino acids. Trimming at V came to 2 bases and at J to 6 bases, leaving 6 bases not matched to a gene. Germline CDR1 reads MNHEY; CDR2 reads SVGAGI. The CDR3, as DNA: TGTGCCAGCAGTTACCGGACAGGGGGCATCGCCGAGCAGTACTTC. It is translated as CASSYRTGGIAEQYF.

The chain joins TRBV18 to TRBJ1-4; no reliable D call. V lost 3 bases and J 8 bases, leaving 13 bases between the germline ends. This CDR3 has 14 amino acids. The V gene's germline CDR1 is KGHSH and CDR2 LQKENI. The CDR3 loop is CASSPLEGGEKLFF. Written as DNA, the CDR3 is TGTGCCAGCTCACCGCTCGAGGGAGGCGAAAAACTGTTTTTT.

This clonotype was seen a few times. The V and J genes are TRBV6-6 and TRBJ2-7; 11 positions agree with TRBD1. The V segment lost 7 bases and the J segment 6 bases; nucleotides outside the gene matches: 5. Germline CDR1 reads MNHNY; CDR2 reads SVGAGI (reference sequence). This CDR3 is 13 amino acids long. CDR3 nucleotides: TGTGCCAGCACCCTCGGGACAGGGGGCGAGCAGTACTTC. It is translated as CASTLGTGGEQYF.

This clonotype has just a few counts. V and J are TRBV6-6 and TRBJ2-3; possible D gene TRBD1, 6 bases. This CDR3 has 16 residues. CDR1 is MNHNY and CDR2 is SVGAGI in the germline V gene (reference sequence). Trimming pared 0 bases from V and 6 bases from J, leaving 16 bases between. For the CDR3, the DNA is TGTGCCAGCAGTTACTCCCCGGGACATGATTCCGATACGCAGTATTTT. Residues: CASSYSPGHDSDTQYF.

This chain connects TRBV7-6 to TRBJ2-7, with TRBD1 matching 8 bases. Losses at the gene ends were 5 bases for V and 3 bases for J; bases not matched to a gene: 6. Germline V gene sequence: CDR1 SGHVS, CDR2 FNYEAQ. The CDR3 length is 14 residues. The CDR3 nucleotides are TGTGCCAGCAGCAACGGACAGGGTAACTACGAGCAGTACTTC. Protein product: CASSNGQGNYEQYF.

The gene calls are TRBV2 and TRBJ2-2; 7 positions match TRBD1. This CDR3 spans 14 amino acids. Germline CDR1 reads SNHLY; CDR2 reads FYNNEI. Germline trimming cut 4 bases from V and 5 bases from J; bases unmatched to any gene: 4. CDR3 nucleotides: TGTGCCAGCAGTGGATTGACAGGGACCGGGGAGCTGTTTTTT. Its protein is CASSGLTGTGELFF.

J is TRBJ2-4 and V is TRBV29-1; D is uncertain. V was shortened by 6 bases and J by 3 bases, with 12 bases between the two germline ends. CDR1 is SQVTM, CDR2 ANQGSEA, per germline. The length of the CDR3 is 13 residues. DNA for the CDR3: TGCAGCGTCCAAAGGCAAGACAAAAACATTCAGTACTTC. Amino acid sequence: CSVQRQDKNIQYF.

Ten or more counts support this clonotype. This CDR3 is CASRKLAGAAYEQYF. CDR3 bases: TGCGCCAGCAGGAAACTAGCGGGAGCAGCCTACGAGCAGTACTTC. The chain combines TRBV5-1 with TRBJ2-7, with 11 bases that match TRBD2. The junction had 6 bases not matched to a gene; V was cut back by 5 bases and J by 2 bases. Germline V gives CDR1 SGHRS, CDR2 YFSETQ. The CDR3 is 15 amino acids.

This clonotype was seen ten or more times. The chain recombines TRBV2 with TRBJ1-3; D not resolved. CDR3 length: 16 amino acids. V was cut by 7 bases and J by 0 bases, with 16 bases left in between. Germline lookup yields CDR1 SNHLY and CDR2 FYNNEI. CDR3 nucleotide sequence: TGTGCCAGCACGGTCACCCATTCCGGCTCTGGAAACACCATATATTTT. Translation: CASTVTHSGSGNTIYF.

In this sample, this clonotype turned up many times. The V call is TRBV6-2 or TRBV6-3, the J call TRBJ2-7, with D perhaps TRBD1 or TRBD2 (7 bases each). The CDR3 is made up of 13 amino acids. Germline CDR1 and CDR2: MNHEY and SVGEGT. The V end was cut by 6 bases, the J end by 6 bases, with 15 bases between. The CDR3 loop is CASRSSGGAEQYF. CDR3 nucleotide sequence: TGTGCCAGCAGATCCTCAGGGGGGGCCGAGCAGTACTTC.

A few counts support this clonotype. The gene calls are TRBV19 and TRBJ1-6, with 9 bases matching TRBD1. The CDR3 spans 14 residues. Germline CDR1 is LNHDA and CDR2 is SQIVND (reference sequence). V lost 6 bases, J lost 9 bases, and 6 bases stayed unmatched. CDR3 residues: CASSQDRGFSPLHF. The CDR3 DNA is TGTGCCAGTAGCCAGGACAGGGGATTTTCACCCCTCCACTTT.

The CDR3 here is CASSGLFGGRAPSYNSPLHF. The CDR3 region has the DNA TGTGCCAGCAGCGGCCTCTTTGGGGGCCGCGCCCCCTCCTATAATTCACCCCTCCACTTT. This chain connects TRBV11-2 to TRBJ1-6, with a weak D call TRBD1 (6 bases). The germline gives CDR1 SGHAT, CDR2 FQNNGV. The CDR3 length is 20 residues. The V gene lost 5 bases and the J gene lost 0 bases, with 23 bases spanning the gap. Drawing the rest from reference TRBV11-2 and TRBJ1-6, the complete variable domain is EAGVAQSPRYKIIEKRQSVAFWCNPISGHATLYWYQQILGQGPKLLIQFQNNGVVDDSQLPKDRFSAERLKGVDSTLKIQPAKLEDSAVYLCASSGLFGGRAPSYNSPLHFGNGTRLTVT.

V gene TRBV5-6 combines with J gene TRBJ2-3; 7 bases line up with TRBD1. Germline CDR1 reads SGHDT; CDR2 reads YYEEEE. This CDR3 has 16 amino acids. V lost 0 bases, J lost 0 bases, and 4 bases stayed unmatched. The CDR3 DNA follows: TGTGCCAGCAGCTTGGCCGTGACAGGGAGCACAGATACGCAGTATTTT. Amino acid sequence: CASSLAVTGSTDTQYF.

The chain links TRBV5-4 to TRBJ2-2; D ambiguous. Germline V lookup: CDR1 SGHNT, CDR2 YYREEE (reference sequence). This CDR3 contains 16 residues. V was shortened by 0 bases and J by 0 bases, with 9 bases between the two germline ends. CDR3 DNA: TGTGCCAGCAGCTTGGGGCGGTCCGCGAACACCGGGGAGCTGTTTTTT. It encodes CASSLGRSANTGELFF. The entire variable domain, with the rest obtained from reference TRBV5-4 and TRBJ2-2, is as follows: ETGVTQSPTHLIKTRGQQVTLRCSSQSGHNTVSWYQQALGQGPQFIFQYYREEENGRGNFPPRFSGLQFPNYSSELNVNALELDDSALYLCASSLGRSANTGELFFGEGSRLTVL.

The chain couples TRBV11-2 to TRBJ2-7; D gene ambiguous. V was trimmed by 6 bases and J by 4 bases, leaving 16 bases between them. The CDR3 runs to 14 residues. CDR1 and CDR2 (germline): SGHAT, FQNNGV. CDR3 amino acids: CASRSLAGVYEQYF. The CDR3 coding sequence is TGTGCCAGCAGATCCCTTGCCGGCGTTTACGAGCAGTACTTC.

This clonotype was detected a few times. The rearrangement links TRBV27 to TRBJ1-1; 7 bases fit TRBD1. V lost 5 bases to trimming and J lost 1 base; unmatched junction nucleotides: 4. The CDR3 runs to 14 residues. CDR1 MNHEY and CDR2 SMNVEV come from the germline V gene (reference sequence). In DNA form, the CDR3 reads TGTGCCAGCAGTCAATGGACAGGGAACACTGAAGCTTTCTTT. It encodes CASSQWTGNTEAFF.

This clonotype was observed once. The chain uses TRBV4-2 and TRBJ2-1; D not resolved. This CDR3 is 19 amino acids long. The ends were cut back, 1 base at V and 6 bases at J, with 25 bases in the middle. The V gene's germline CDR1 is LGHNA and CDR2 YNFKEQ. The CDR3 loop reads CASSQVLGKDRYTSNEQFF. The CDR3 coding sequence is TGTGCCAGCAGCCAAGTTTTAGGAAAGGACCGCTACACCTCCAATGAGCAGTTCTTC.